This T cell receptor (beta chain) derives from a study of memory CD4+ T cells and cytomegalovirus serostatus. The sort gate was single viable CD3+CD4+CD8-CD45RO+ cells for memory CD4+ T cells. Notes on this clone: Its specificity is not known.

Germline CDR1 is MNHNY and CDR2 is SVGAGI (reference sequence). The germline V and J ends were trimmed by 2 bases and 8 bases, with 13 bases remaining between them. The CDR3 is 14 residues long. The repertoire was sequenced with immunoSEQ multiplex PCR; TCRdb's copy has only in-frame clones and lacks some. The sample holds 55,000 to 65,000 clones, roughly 81% seen once. Broader study findings: CMV serostatus prediction reached median AUC approximately 0.95, or 0.91 with US-trained model.

Sequences were obtained from memory CD4+ T cells from blood. This sequence originates from an adult in good health and CMV-seronegative. The J gene is TRBJ1-5, the V gene TRBV6-6, with TRBD1 as a possible D gene (6 bases). In nucleotides, the CDR3 is TGTGCCAGCAGTTACAGGGGGGGTTCGGAGCCCCAGCATTTT. It yields the protein CASSYRGGSEPQHF.